A single sample gave rise to the 17 T cell receptor beta chains below, sequenced in a study of blood T cells in healthy people across ages (dated by TCRdb to the mid-2010s). Library preparation was by 5' RACE. Sequenced on an Illumina HiSeq 2500. A second PCR of roughly 6 to 11 cycles was run with a J-beta primer mix and a sample-barcoded 5' primer. TCRdb took the public reads, trimmed them with fastp at Q25, ran MiXCR for clone calling and kept in-frame beta chains. Each entry merges the rows of one CDR3 protein and shows their most common DNA and genes. This sample lists hundreds of thousands of distinct CDR3 sequences; roughly 44% were detected once. Of the sample, roughly 19% is held by the ten largest clones. The specimen was blood. The receptor set was obtained from a man aged 60 to 69 in good health.

V and J are TRBV7-2 and TRBJ2-5; 9 bases match TRBD2. The CDR3 is 15 residues long. The ends lost 5 bases at V and 4 bases at J; junction bases unmatched: 8. The germline CDR1 and CDR2 sequences are SGHTA and FQGNSA. Written as DNA, the CDR3 is TGTGCCAGCAGCCTCCAGCGGGGGGCGGGAGAGACCCAGTACTTC. Amino acids: CASSLQRGAGETQYF.

V is TRBV30 and J is TRBJ2-5, with 7 bases aligning to TRBD2. The V gene end was trimmed by 4 bases and the J gene end by 5 bases; junction bases not matched to a gene: 7. The germline CDR1 and CDR2 sequences are GTSNPN and SVGIG (reference sequence). This CDR3 has 13 residues. CDR3 protein: CAWMGGGLETQYF. For the CDR3, the DNA is TGTGCCTGGATGGGGGGAGGGCTGGAGACCCAGTACTTC.

Notes on this clonotype: The junction differs from germline at one of its ends, possibly a read error. This chain joins TRBV7-2 and TRBJ2-1; D possibly uses TRBD1 or TRBD2 (5 bases each). The CDR3 has 14 residues. The V gene's germline CDR1 is SGHTA and CDR2 FQGNSA. In nucleotides, the CDR3 is TGTGCCAACAGCGTGGGACGAACCTACAATGAGCAGTTCTTC. Amino acid sequence: CANSVGRTYNEQFF.

The chain joins TRBV5-1 to TRBJ2-4, with D perhaps given as TRBD1 or TRBD2 (5 bases each). V was trimmed by 5 bases and J by 0 bases, leaving 15 bases between them. In germline, CDR1 is SGHRS, CDR2 YFSETQ. The CDR3 is 16 amino acids. The CDR3, as DNA: TGCGCCAGCAGATCTGCAGGGACCGTAGCCAAAAACATTCAGTACTTC. It is translated as CASRSAGTVAKNIQYF. The complete variable domain, with remaining parts taken from reference TRBV5-1 and TRBJ2-4, reads KAGVTQTPRYLIKTRGQQVTLSCSPISGHRSVSWYQQTPGQGLQFLFEYFSETQRNKGNFPGRFSGRQFSNSRSEMNVSTLELGDSALYLCASRSAGTVAKNIQYFGAGTRLSVL.

This chain links TRBV9 with TRBJ2-7; D is unclear. CDR3 length: 15 amino acids. Germline CDR1 reads SGDLS; CDR2 reads YYNGEE. V was shortened by 2 bases and J by 7 bases, with 19 bases between the two germline ends. The CDR3 nucleotides are TGTGCCAGCAGCGTGGCGCTGACTCCTATCCGAGAGCAGTACTTC. Encoded protein: CASSVALTPIREQYF.

The sample holds many counts of this clonotype. V and J are TRBV5-1 and TRBJ1-2, with a tentative D call TRBD1 (6 bases). This CDR3 spans 15 amino acids. Germline V gene data show CDR1 as SGHRS and CDR2 as YFSETQ. Trimming left V 0 bases short and J 6 bases short, with 15 bases between. Here the CDR3 reads CASSLASLDSHGYTF. CDR3 sequence (DNA): TGCGCCAGCAGCTTGGCTTCCTTGGACAGCCATGGCTACACCTTC.

The chain recombines TRBV29-1 with TRBJ2-1, with D tentatively TRBD2 (6 bases). The CDR3 is 16 residues long. The V gene's germline CDR1 is SQVTM and CDR2 ANQGSEA. V dropped 4 bases and J dropped 8 bases, with 24 bases sitting between them. CDR3 in amino acids: CSVGGLQDIRGHEQFF. The CDR3 DNA follows: TGCAGCGTTGGGGGACTTCAGGACATCCGGGGCCATGAGCAGTTCTTC.

The chain has TRBV14 and TRBJ1-2; D uncertain. V lost 0 bases to trimming and J lost 0 bases, with 14 bases between them. The CDR3 totals 17 residues. The germline V gene has CDR1 SGHDN and CDR2 FVKESK. The CDR3 DNA is TGTGCCAGCAGCCAAGATAACCGGGCGAAAACTAACTATGGCTACACCTTC. Amino acids: CASSQDNRAKTNYGYTF.

This clonotype turned up a few times. The V call is TRBV11-2, the J call TRBJ2-5; D is possibly TRBD2 (5 bases). There are 16 residues in the CDR3. Germline CDR1 reads SGHAT; CDR2 reads FQNNGV. Trimming removed 1 base at V and 4 bases at J, with 16 bases between. CDR3 in DNA: TGTGCCAGCAGCTTAGGATGGCAGGCGGGTGTAGAGACCCAGTACTTC. Translating gives CASSLGWQAGVETQYF.

In this sample, this clonotype turned up a few times. This chain joins TRBV18 and TRBJ2-1, with 12 bases that match TRBD1. The CDR3 is made up of 16 amino acids. V gave up 3 bases and J gave up 8 bases; unmatched junction bases: 8. Germline CDR1 KGHSH, CDR2 LQKENI. Written as DNA, the CDR3 is TGTGCCAGCTCACCTTCCGGGACAGGGGGCCGGTATGAGCAGTTCTTC. Its protein product is CASSPSGTGGRYEQFF.

The V gene is TRBV12-3 or TRBV12-4, the J gene TRBJ1-6; maybe TRBD1 (6 bases). The CDR3 contains 17 residues. Deletions cut 5 bases from V and 7 bases from J, with 21 bases between. The CDR3 DNA is TGTGCCAGCAGTCCCGTCCCGGGACACCGGACAAATTCACCCCTCCACTTT. Its translation: CASSPVPGHRTNSPLHF.

This sequence joins TRBV14 and TRBJ2-5; D is unclear. Germline V lookup: CDR1 SGHDN, CDR2 FVKESK. Trimming took 0 bases from V and 11 from J, leaving 25 bases between them. This CDR3 comprises 17 residues. CDR3: CASSQEAQLISYNEQYF. The CDR3 DNA reads as TGTGCCAGCAGCCAAGAGGCCCAGCTGATAAGCTACAATGAGCAGTACTTC.

The genes are TRBV20-1 and TRBJ2-7, with a tentative D call TRBD1 (6 bases). CDR3 length: 14 residues. Trimming cost V 2 bases and J 1 base, with 12 bases left between them. CDR1 is DFQATT and CDR2 is SNEGSKA in the germline V gene (reference sequence). CDR3: CSARSPRGSYEQYF. The CDR3 DNA reads as TGCAGTGCTAGATCCCCGAGGGGGTCCTACGAGCAGTACTTC.

The chain recombines TRBV7-9 with TRBJ2-1; unclear D gene. The CDR3 has 15 residues. With 5 bases removed from V and 9 bases from J, the gap between germline ends came to 20 bases. Germline-derived CDR1 and CDR2 are SEHNR and FQNEAQ (reference sequence). The CDR3 is CASSPIPDQRSEQFF. For the CDR3, the DNA is TGTGCCAGCAGCCCAATCCCGGACCAACGCAGTGAGCAGTTCTTC.

This clonotype showed up just a few times. The genes are TRBV7-8 and TRBJ2-5; D is uncertain. CDR3 length: 12 amino acids. Trimming shortened V by 2 bases and J by 11 bases, and 12 bases separated the two germline ends. Looked up from germline, CDR1 is SGHVS and CDR2 is FQNEAQ. CDR3 bases: TGTGCCAGCAGCTTAAAGCCGACGGAGCAGTACTTC. Translating it yields CASSLKPTEQYF. The full variable domain, rest sourced from reference TRBV7-8 and TRBJ2-5, is GAGVSQSPRYKVAKRGQDVALRCDPISGHVSLFWYQQALGQGPEFLTYFQNEAQLDKSGLPSDRFFAERPEGSVSTLKIQRTQQEDSAVYLCASSLKPTEQYFGPGTRLLVL.

The CDR3 loop reads CASSSLAGGPEDTQYF. CDR3 coding DNA: TGTGCCAGCAGTTCCCTAGCGGGGGGGCCGGAAGATACGCAGTATTTT. The rearrangement uses TRBV28 and TRBJ2-3; 12 bases map to TRBD2. Germline-derived CDR1 and CDR2 are MDHEN and SYDVKM. This CDR3 spans 16 amino acids. Trimming removed 4 bases from V and 5 bases from J; junction bases left unmatched: 7.

This clonotype was seen only a few times. The rearrangement links TRBV7-2 to TRBJ2-1; D is ambiguous. In germline, CDR1 is SGHTA, CDR2 FQGNSA. This CDR3 spans 14 amino acids. Trimming removed 5 bases at V and 7 bases at J, with 15 bases between. In nucleotides, the CDR3 is TGTGCCAGCAGCCCGATTCGGCTTTTTAATGAGCAGTTCTTC. It codes for CASSPIRLFNEQFF.